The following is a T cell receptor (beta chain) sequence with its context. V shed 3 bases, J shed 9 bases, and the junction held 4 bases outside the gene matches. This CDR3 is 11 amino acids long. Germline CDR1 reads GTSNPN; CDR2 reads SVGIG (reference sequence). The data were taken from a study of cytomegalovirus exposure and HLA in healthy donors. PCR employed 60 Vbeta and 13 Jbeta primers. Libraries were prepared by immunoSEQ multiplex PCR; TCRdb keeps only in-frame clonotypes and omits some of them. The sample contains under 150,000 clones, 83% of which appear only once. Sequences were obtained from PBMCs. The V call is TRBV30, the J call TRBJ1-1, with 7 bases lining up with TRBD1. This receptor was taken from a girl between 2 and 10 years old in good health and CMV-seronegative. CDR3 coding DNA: TGTGCCTGGAGCCGACAGGGTAAAGCTTTCTTT. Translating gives CAWSRQGKAFF.